Below, 27 T cell receptor beta chains from the same sample are listed, as sequenced in a study of blood T cell repertoires in COVID-19. The protocol was immunoSEQ multiplex PCR, while the TCRdb copy is restricted to in-frame clones and leaves out a portion. The sample holds approximately 160,000 clones; approximately 75% are singletons and the top ten take roughly 10%. Sequencing was done on a sample of peripheral blood. The receptors were sampled from a human donor in a cohort sampled during active COVID-19.

This clone occurred once. This chain uses TRBV7-9 with TRBJ2-7, with TRBD1 identical over 8 bases. The CDR3 runs to 15 residues. Unmatched junction bases numbered 11, after V lost 5 bases and J lost 5 bases. Germline lookup yields CDR1 SEHNR and CDR2 FQNEAQ (reference sequence). The CDR3 coding sequence is TGTGCCAGCAGCCTACGGGCAGGGGGCTTGGACGAGCAGTACTTC. Protein: CASSLRAGGLDEQYF.

The rearrangement joins TRBV21-1 to TRBJ2-3; the table names TRBD2, a call not compared with the DNA. TRBV21-1 is termed a pseudogene. The CDR3 covers 11 residues. CDR3 loop: CAELNTDTQYF. DNA for the CDR3: TGTGCCGAGCTAAACACAGATACGCAGTATTTT.

The chain uses TRBV9 and TRBJ2-3, with D maybe TRBD1 (5 bases). Germline CDR1 and CDR2: SGDLS and YYNGEE. Trimming stripped 6 bases from V and 0 bases from J, with 11 bases between. The length of the CDR3 is 14 residues. CDR3 protein: CASTETESTDTQYF. CDR3 DNA sequence: TGTGCCAGCACCGAGACAGAAAGCACAGATACGCAGTATTTT.

This chain connects TRBV7-9 to TRBJ1-2, with 9 bases that match TRBD1. The CDR3 runs to 14 residues. After removal of 5 bases from V and 4 bases from J, the junction contained 5 bases not matched to a gene. Germline V gives CDR1 SEHNR, CDR2 FQNEAQ (reference sequence). CDR3 sequence (DNA): TGTGCCAGCAGCCCGGGACAGGGCCCCTATGGCTACACCTTC. This sequence encodes CASSPGQGPYGYTF.

The chain is built from TRBV5-5 and TRBJ2-7; TRBD1 aligns across 11 bases. Looked up from germline, CDR1 is SGHKS and CDR2 is YYEKEE (reference sequence). The CDR3 is made up of 18 amino acids. V was clipped by 3 bases and J by 3 bases; unmatched bases: 14. As DNA, the CDR3 is TGTGCCAGCAGCTACGCTACCGGGACAGGGGGACCCAACTACGAGCAGTACTTC. Protein sequence: CASSYATGTGGPNYEQYF.

This clone appeared a single time. Mismatch with germline at one junction end may stem from a read error. The chain has TRBV5-1 and TRBJ1-1; 8 positions match TRBD1. The CDR3 totals 15 residues. Per germline, CDR1 SGHRS and CDR2 YFSETQ. CDR3 nucleotide sequence: TGTGCCAGCAGCTTGGCCGGGACAGGGAACACTGAAGCTTTCTTT. This encodes CASSLAGTGNTEAFF.

The chain has TRBV9 and TRBJ2-5; the match to TRBD2 covers 10 bases. Germline V CDR1 and CDR2: SGDLS, YYNGEE. Losses at the gene ends were 0 bases for V and 5 bases for J; bases not matched to a gene: 7. The CDR3 consists of 16 residues. CDR3 DNA: TGTGCCAGCAGCGTAGCAGCGGGGGGGAAGACGGAGACCCAGTACTTC. Encoded protein: CASSVAAGGKTETQYF.

This chain connects TRBV5-6 to TRBJ2-7, with D hard to call. This CDR3 region has 13 residues. Trimming shortened V by 1 base and J by 2 bases, and 7 bases separated the two germline ends. CDR1 is SGHDT and CDR2 is YYEEEE in the germline V gene. CDR3 coding DNA: TGTGCCAGCAGCTTGATCAAAACCTACGAGCAGTACTTC. Encoded protein: CASSLIKTYEQYF. Combining the CDR3 with reference TRBV5-6 and TRBJ2-7 gives the whole variable domain DAGVTQSPTHLIKTRGQQVTLRCSPKSGHDTVSWYQQALGQGPQFIFQYYEEEERQRGNFPDRFSGHQFPNYSSELNVNALLLGDSALYLCASSLIKTYEQYFGPGTRLTVT.

The V call is TRBV11-2, the J call TRBJ2-2; 16 bases are a match to TRBD2. The CDR3 is 19 amino acids. The germline V gene has CDR1 SGHAT and CDR2 FQNNGV. Losses at the gene ends were 5 bases for V and 4 bases for J; bases not matched to a gene: 10. CDR3 DNA: TGTGCCAGCAGCCATCCGGGACTAGCGGGAGGGCCGGGCACCGGGGAGCTGTTTTTT. This translates into CASSHPGLAGGPGTGELFF.

The V gene is TRBV7-8, the J gene TRBJ2-3; 7 bases align to TRBD1. CDR1 is SGHVS and CDR2 is FQNEAQ in the germline V gene. The trim removed 2 bases at V and 3 bases at J, leaving 2 bases unmatched. The CDR3 covers 14 residues. The CDR3 coding sequence is TGTGCCAGCAGCTTACGACAGGGAACAGATACGCAGTATTTT. It translates to CASSLRQGTDTQYF.

The chain links TRBV7-6 to TRBJ2-5; TRBD1 might be the D (6 bases). Per the germline V gene, CDR1 is SGHVS and CDR2 is FNYEAQ. V lost 5 bases and J lost 1, with 14 bases in between. CDR3 size: 15 residues. CDR3 amino acids: CASSGQQGPQETQYF. The CDR3 nucleotides read TGTGCCAGCAGCGGCCAACAGGGCCCCCAAGAGACCCAGTACTTC.

V gene TRBV21-1 combines with J gene TRBJ1-1; the D call TRBD1 from the table was never checked on the DNA. TRBV21-1 is shown as a pseudogene. This CDR3 spans 14 amino acids. DNA for the CDR3: TGTGCCAGCAGCAGGGCATGGGTCTCTCAGGAAGCTTTCTTT. It yields the protein CASSRAWVSQEAFF.

This chain links TRBV27 with TRBJ2-1, with 7 bases matching TRBD2. V shed 4 bases, J shed 9 bases, and the junction held 18 bases outside the gene matches. In germline, CDR1 is MNHEY, CDR2 SMNVEV (reference sequence). The CDR3 extends over 17 amino acids. Here the CDR3 reads CASSSYWGGTYAGEQFF. The DNA for the CDR3 is TGTGCCAGCAGTTCTTACTGGGGGGGTACCTATGCGGGTGAGCAGTTCTTC.

CDR3 residues: CASSQDKGQGALGYTF. CDR3 nucleotide sequence: TGCGCCAGCAGCCAAGATAAAGGACAGGGGGCGCTTGGCTACACCTTC. The chain uses TRBV4-3 and TRBJ1-2; 11 positions agree with TRBD1. V dropped 0 bases and J dropped 7; count of bases not matched to a gene: 7. Germline-derived CDR1 and CDR2 are LGHNA and YSLEER. The CDR3 runs 16 residues.

V usage is TRBV19 and J usage is TRBJ1-5, with 10 nucleotides matching TRBD1. This CDR3 region has 15 residues. CDR1 and CDR2 from the germline V gene are LNHDA and SQIVND (reference sequence). V lost 9 bases and J lost 2; bases outside the gene matches: 7. CDR3 sequence reads: CASSTGTGGNQPQHF. The CDR3 coding sequence is TGTGCCAGCTCTACCGGGACAGGGGGCAATCAGCCCCAGCATTTT.

The J gene is TRBJ1-2, the V gene TRBV6-5; 9 nucleotides align to TRBD1. CDR1 and CDR2 (germline): MNHEY, SVGAGI. The junction had 12 bases not matched to a gene; V was cut back by 2 bases and J by 8 bases. The CDR3 spans 16 residues. CDR3: CASSYIQGAVLRGYTF. In DNA, the CDR3 is TGTGCCAGCAGTTACATACAGGGGGCCGTCTTAAGAGGCTACACCTTC.

Of note for this clone: The junction and the germline gene differ at one end; a read error may be behind it. This chain connects TRBV7-7 to TRBJ2-5; 11 bases line up with TRBD1. Germline CDR1 SSHAT, CDR2 FNYEAQ (reference sequence). This CDR3 is 15 amino acids long. CDR3 DNA sequence: TGTGCTAGCAGCCGGGGACAGGGGGTTTCGGAGACCCAGTACTTC. It encodes CASSRGQGVSETQYF.

The V and J genes are TRBV7-2 and TRBJ2-7, with D tentatively TRBD1 (6 bases). The CDR3 runs 13 residues. V was cut by 5 bases and J by 3 bases, with 11 bases left in between. Germline V gene lookup returns CDR1 SGHTA and CDR2 FQGNSA. CDR3 coding DNA: TGTGCCAGCAGCACCCGACAGGACTACGAGCAGTACTTC. It is translated as CASSTRQDYEQYF. The complete variable domain, with remaining parts taken from reference TRBV7-2 and TRBJ2-7, reads GAGVSQSPSNKVTEKGKDVELRCDPISGHTALYWYRQSLGQGLEFLIYFQGNSAPDKSGLPSDRFSAERTGGSVSTLTIQRTQQEDSAVYLCASSTRQDYEQYFGPGTRLTVT.

V is TRBV12-5 and J is TRBJ2-1; TRBD2 might be the D (5 bases). The CDR3 runs to 16 residues. Trimming cost V 0 bases and J 0 bases, with 9 bases left between them. Germline CDR1 reads LGHNT; CDR2 reads FRNRAP. Written as DNA, the CDR3 is TGTGCTAGTGGTTTGGTAGTCGGGAACTCCTACAATGAGCAGTTCTTC. It encodes CASGLVVGNSYNEQFF.

The rearrangement uses TRBV7-2 and TRBJ1-6; D may be TRBD1 (6 bases). V lost 1 base, J lost 11 bases, and 18 bases lay in between. Germline V CDR1 and CDR2: SGHTA, FQGNSA. This CDR3 comprises 16 residues. The CDR3, as DNA: TGTGCCAGCAGCTTAGGAAGGACAGCCAATTCAACACCCCTCCACTTT. Translating it yields CASSLGRTANSTPLHF.

This clone occurred a few times. V usage is TRBV5-6 and J usage is TRBJ1-2; no clear D. The CDR3 is made up of 14 amino acids. Trimming removed 1 base at V and 4 bases at J, with 11 bases between. Germline lookup yields CDR1 SGHDT and CDR2 YYEEEE. The CDR3 DNA follows: TGTGCCAGCAGCTTGTCCTCCCTAAGCTATGGCTACACCTTC. Translation: CASSLSSLSYGYTF.

This clone came up once. This chain joins TRBV10-3 and TRBJ2-2; a possible D gene is TRBD2 (5 bases). The CDR3 consists of 14 residues. Germline assignment: CDR1 ENHRY and CDR2 SYGVKD. V was shortened by 1 base and J by 5 bases, with 8 bases between the two germline ends. The CDR3 loop is CAISEYGETGELFF. The CDR3 DNA reads TGTGCCATCAGTGAGTACGGGGAAACCGGGGAGCTGTTTTTT.

Comments on this clone: Other DNA sequences of this sample code for an identical CDR3. The J gene is TRBJ1-1, the V gene TRBV12-3 or TRBV12-4, with D unclear. There are 11 residues in the CDR3. Trimming took 6 bases from V and 1 from J, leaving 3 bases between them. The CDR3 loop reads CASSRNTEAFF. The DNA of the CDR3 is TGTGCCAGCAGCAGGAACACTGAAGCTTTCTTT.

The sample holds a few counts of this clone. This chain connects TRBV11-2 to TRBJ2-2; D remains unclear. The CDR3 sequence is 13 residues long. Germline V gene data show CDR1 as SGHAT and CDR2 as FQNNGV. V dropped 2 bases and J dropped 2 bases, with 3 bases sitting between them. In nucleotides, the CDR3 is TGTGCCAGCAGCTTATCTAACACCGGGGAGCTGTTTTTT. It is translated as CASSLSNTGELFF.

The chain couples TRBV7-2 to TRBJ2-7, with TRBD2 identical over 14 bases. The CDR3 is 17 residues long. V lost 4 bases, J lost 0 bases, and 5 bases stayed unmatched. Per the germline V gene, CDR1 is SGHTA and CDR2 is FQGNSA. CDR3 region: CASSSRLAGGSSYEQYF. CDR3 in DNA: TGTGCCAGCAGCTCCAGACTAGCGGGGGGGAGCTCCTACGAGCAGTACTTC.

This chain uses TRBV12-3 or TRBV12-4 with TRBJ2-1; D ambiguous. Trimming cost V 7 bases and J 12 bases, with 19 bases left between them. The CDR3 runs 13 residues. The CDR3 region is CASTPRVLATQFF. The CDR3 nucleotides are TGTGCCAGCACCCCCCGGGTTTTGGCGACGCAGTTCTTC.

CDR3 loop: CASSEGARETQYF. The CDR3 DNA is TGCGCCAGCAGCGAGGGGGCAAGAGAGACCCAGTACTTC. The chain joins TRBV5-1 to TRBJ2-5; 7 positions match TRBD1. V trimming: 4 bases; J trimming: 4 bases; junction bases outside the gene matches: 4. The CDR3 consists of 13 residues. Germline CDR1 SGHRS, CDR2 YFSETQ.